The 28 T cell receptor beta chains below come from one sample, sequenced in a study of blood T cell repertoires in COVID-19. Assay: immunoSEQ multiplex PCR; the TCRdb copy retains only in-frame clones and omits some. The data show 200,000 to 250,000 clones, with 75% to 85% seen just once and more than 9% held by the top ten. What was sequenced was peripheral blood. These receptors came from a man over 45 with active or convalescent COVID-19.

The chain couples TRBV2 to TRBJ2-3; 9 bases fit TRBD2. CDR1 is SNHLY and CDR2 is FYNNEI in the germline V gene. The CDR3 spans 19 residues. V trimming: 3 bases; J trimming: 3 bases; junction bases outside the gene matches: 16. The CDR3 here is CASSDAGWGSGSGTDTQYF. In nucleotides, the CDR3 is TGTGCCAGCAGTGATGCCGGCTGGGGTAGCGGGAGCGGGACAGATACGCAGTATTTT.

The CDR3 DNA is TGTGCCAGCAGCGAGAAATATGACACTGAAGCTTTCTTT. Translated, it gives CASSEKYDTEAFF. The genes are TRBV5-4 and TRBJ1-1, with D uncertain. In germline, CDR1 is SGHNT, CDR2 YYREEE (reference sequence). CDR3 length equals 13 residues. Trimming pared 4 bases from V and 3 bases from J, leaving 10 bases between. Looking up the rest from reference TRBV5-4 and TRBJ1-1 gives the full variable domain: ETGVTQSPTHLIKTRGQQVTLRCSSQSGHNTVSWYQQALGQGPQFIFQYYREEENGRGNFPPRFSGLQFPNYSSELNVNALELDDSALYLCASSEKYDTEAFFGQGTRLTVV.

This clone was recorded once. The gene calls are TRBV5-1 and TRBJ1-2; 7 bases fit TRBD1. The CDR3 runs to 14 residues. Germline V gene sequence: CDR1 SGHRS, CDR2 YFSETQ. V trimming: 2 bases; J trimming: 5 bases; junction bases outside the gene matches: 6. The CDR3 reads CASSFGTADYGYTF. The DNA for the CDR3 is TGCGCCAGCAGCTTCGGGACAGCGGATTATGGCTACACCTTC.

This clone was detected only once. The V and J genes are TRBV19 and TRBJ1-1, with TRBD1 as a possible D gene (6 bases). The V gene lost 0 bases and the J gene lost 6 bases, with 14 bases spanning the gap. Per germline, CDR1 LNHDA and CDR2 SQIVND (reference sequence). This CDR3 is built from 15 residues. The CDR3 bases are TGTGCCAGTAGTATAGAGTTGGCAGGGGACGCTGAAGCTTTCTTT. The encoded protein is CASSIELAGDAEAFF.

This clone appeared a single time. V usage is TRBV6-4 and J usage is TRBJ2-7, with a weak D call TRBD1 (6 bases). Trimming removed 3 bases from V and 6 bases from J, with 6 bases in between. This CDR3 contains 11 residues. Germline CDR1 is MRHNA and CDR2 is SNTAGT. In DNA, the CDR3 is TGTGCCAGCAGTGAAGGGGGCGAGCAGTACTTC. Translation: CASSEGGEQYF.

This clone occurred once. The chain has TRBV4-2 and TRBJ1-4; D uncertain. This CDR3 comprises 13 residues. V was trimmed by 1 base and J by 8 bases, leaving 8 bases between them. Germline V gene lookup returns CDR1 LGHNA and CDR2 YNFKEQ. CDR3: CASSQVNPEKLFF. The CDR3 coding sequence is TGTGCCAGCAGCCAAGTAAATCCCGAAAAACTGTTTTTT.

This sequence joins TRBV12-5 and TRBJ1-2; 11 nucleotides match TRBD1. This CDR3 spans 15 amino acids. V trimming: 1 base; J trimming: 5 bases; junction bases outside the gene matches: 3. Germline V CDR1 and CDR2: LGHNT, FRNRAP. In DNA, the CDR3 is TGTGCTAGTGGTTTGGGGACAGGGGGCTGGTATGGCTACACCTTC. Its translation is CASGLGTGGWYGYTF.

This chain joins TRBV6-4 and TRBJ2-3; D may be TRBD2 (7 bases). Per germline, CDR1 MRHNA and CDR2 SNTAGT. This CDR3 has 17 amino acids. Trimming left V 0 bases short and J 4 bases short, with 17 bases between. The CDR3 spells CASSDSGAGVRPDTQYF. The CDR3 DNA reads TGTGCCAGCAGTGACTCGGGGGCGGGGGTGAGGCCAGATACGCAGTATTTT.

The J gene is TRBJ2-1, the V gene TRBV14; TRBD2 agrees at 14 bases. This CDR3 region has 17 residues. Germline-derived CDR1 and CDR2 are SGHDN and FVKESK. V dropped 5 bases and J dropped 3; count of bases not matched to a gene: 6. CDR3 amino acids: CASSSRTSGGIYNEQFF. The DNA for the CDR3 is TGTGCCAGCAGCTCGAGGACTAGCGGGGGGATCTACAATGAGCAGTTCTTC.

The genes are TRBV7-3 and TRBJ2-1; 10 bases map to TRBD1. Germline CDR1 and CDR2: SGHTA and FQGTGA. This CDR3 is built from 15 residues. V lost 4 bases, J lost 6 bases, and 6 bases stayed unmatched. This CDR3 is CASSSAGQGINEQFF. The CDR3 bases are TGTGCCAGCAGCTCTGCGGGACAGGGGATCAATGAGCAGTTCTTC.

The chain carries TRBV2 and TRBJ2-2; TRBD1 matches at 9 bases. Trimming at V came to 3 bases and at J to 5 bases, leaving 19 bases not matched to a gene. The CDR3 has 20 residues. Germline-derived CDR1 and CDR2 are SNHLY and FYNNEI. The CDR3 here is CASSEVFRPTGTGRTGELFF. In DNA, the CDR3 is TGTGCCAGCAGTGAGGTGTTCCGACCGACCGGGACAGGGAGGACCGGGGAGCTGTTTTTT.

The chain employs TRBV3-1 (or the pseudogene TRBV3-2) and TRBJ2-7; D ambiguous. The germline V gene has CDR1 LGHDT and CDR2 YNNKEL (reference sequence). The CDR3 runs to 12 residues. Trimming pared 2 bases from V and 4 bases from J, leaving 6 bases between. The chain's CDR3 is CASSQSGYEQYF. DNA for the CDR3: TGTGCCAGCAGCCAATCAGGTTACGAGCAGTACTTC.

V gene TRBV3-1 (or the pseudogene TRBV3-2) combines with J gene TRBJ2-1; TRBD1 agrees at 9 bases. Germline CDR1 is LGHDT and CDR2 is YNNKEL (reference sequence). CDR3 size: 19 residues. The ends lost 0 bases at V and 4 bases at J; junction bases unmatched: 13. DNA for the CDR3: TGTGCCAGCAGCCAAGATAGCCCCCACACAGGGGGCAATTACAATGAGCAGTTCTTC. It is translated as CASSQDSPHTGGNYNEQFF.

The chain employs TRBV6-4 and TRBJ2-3, with 12 bases identical to TRBD2. V was clipped by 3 bases and J by 5 bases; unmatched bases: 9. CDR1 is MRHNA and CDR2 is SNTAGT in the germline V gene. CDR3 length equals 17 residues. The CDR3 DNA reads TGTGCCAGCAGTGAAAGTCTAGCGGGAGGGAGTATAGATACGCAGTATTTT. It yields the protein CASSESLAGGSIDTQYF.

The genes are TRBV30 and TRBJ1-6; no firm D call. Trimming left V 1 base short and J 0 bases short, with 10 bases between. Germline CDR1 reads GTSNPN; CDR2 reads SVGIG (reference sequence). The CDR3 has 16 amino acids. The CDR3, as DNA: TGTGCCTGGAGTGGCGCGCTAAGCTCCTATAATTCACCCCTCCACTTT. Its translation: CAWSGALSSYNSPLHF.

V gene TRBV7-9 combines with J gene TRBJ1-1; 9 nucleotides align to TRBD1. There are 13 residues in the CDR3. From germline, CDR1 is SEHNR and CDR2 FQNEAQ (reference sequence). The V segment lost 7 bases and the J segment 6 bases; nucleotides outside the gene matches: 6. The CDR3 reads CASKGQGWSEAFF. The CDR3 DNA reads TGTGCCAGCAAGGGACAGGGATGGTCTGAAGCTTTCTTT.

The rearrangement links TRBV5-1 to TRBJ1-1; D unresolved. The CDR3 totals 13 residues. The germline V gene encodes CDR1 SGHRS and CDR2 YFSETQ. Deletions cut 4 bases from V and 0 bases from J, with 7 bases between. CDR3 amino acids: CASSVTLNTEAFF. CDR3 coding DNA: TGCGCCAGCAGCGTGACACTGAACACTGAAGCTTTCTTT.

V is TRBV7-9 and J is TRBJ2-7, with 10 bases fitting TRBD1. CDR3 length: 14 amino acids. The J segment lost 3 bases and the V segment lost 3 bases, leaving 2 bases of the junction unmatched. Germline lookup yields CDR1 SEHNR and CDR2 FQNEAQ (reference sequence). CDR3 in DNA: TGTGCCAGCAGCTTCGACAGGGGGCACTACGAGCAGTACTTC. Encoded protein: CASSFDRGHYEQYF.

The rearrangement joins TRBV28 to TRBJ2-5; D possibly corresponds to TRBD1 (6 bases). V lost 0 bases, J lost 5 bases, and 10 bases lay in between. Germline assignment: CDR1 MDHEN and CDR2 SYDVKM. This CDR3 has 14 residues. CDR3 nucleotides: TGTGCCAGCAGTTTATGGGCAGGGGTGGAGACCCAGTACTTC. Protein: CASSLWAGVETQYF.

The chain combines TRBV5-6 with TRBJ1-5; D may be TRBD1 (5 bases). The CDR3 has 15 residues. Germline CDR1 SGHDT, CDR2 YYEEEE. V was pared by 0 bases and J by 0 bases, with 7 bases between. This chain's CDR3 is CASSLGGHSNQPQHF. CDR3 bases: TGTGCCAGCAGCTTGGGAGGACATAGCAATCAGCCCCAGCATTTT. The full variable domain, with the rest looked up from reference TRBV5-6 and TRBJ1-5, is DAGVTQSPTHLIKTRGQQVTLRCSPKSGHDTVSWYQQALGQGPQFIFQYYEEEERQRGNFPDRFSGHQFPNYSSELNVNALLLGDSALYLCASSLGGHSNQPQHFGDGTRLSIL.

The chain carries TRBV5-1 and TRBJ1-1; 8 bases match TRBD1. The V segment lost 3 bases and the J segment 2 bases; nucleotides outside the gene matches: 6. The germline V gene encodes CDR1 SGHRS and CDR2 YFSETQ. The CDR3 length is 15 residues. The chain's CDR3 is CASSSSTGVNTEAFF. In DNA form, the CDR3 reads TGCGCCAGCAGCTCGTCGACAGGGGTAAACACTGAAGCTTTCTTT.

This chain connects TRBV9 to TRBJ2-3; tentative D call: TRBD2 (6 bases). CDR1 and CDR2 from the germline V gene are SGDLS and YYNGEE. V was clipped by 4 bases and J by 6 bases, with 18 bases between them. This CDR3 is built from 15 residues. CDR3 sequence reads: CASSPPGRAWDTQYF. The CDR3 DNA is TGTGCCAGCAGCCCGCCCGGGAGAGCGTGGGATACGCAGTATTTT. Full variable domain (remainder filled in from reference TRBV9 and TRBJ2-3): DSGVTQTPKHLITATGQRVTLRCSPRSGDLSVYWYQQSLDQGLQFLIQYYNGEERAKGNILERFSAQQFPDLHSELNLSSLELGDSALYFCASSPPGRAWDTQYFGPGTRLTVL.

Here the CDR3 DNA reads TGCGCCAGCAGCCAAGGTAGCAGAGACCAAGAGACCCAGTACTTC. This encodes CASSQGSRDQETQYF. The chain uses TRBV4-1 and TRBJ2-5; D ambiguous. Germline assignment: CDR1 MGHRA and CDR2 YSYEKL. CDR3 length: 15 residues. Trimming took 1 base from V and 0 from J, leaving 9 bases between them.

The chain has TRBV24-1 and TRBJ1-4; D unresolved. The CDR3 covers 15 residues. V shed 4 bases and J shed 8 bases, with 16 bases lying between them. Looked up from germline, CDR1 is KGHDR and CDR2 is SFDVKD. CDR3 sequence reads: CATSDPSVGSEKLFF. The CDR3 region has the DNA TGTGCCACCAGTGACCCTAGCGTTGGCAGCGAAAAACTGTTTTTT.

The genes are TRBV18 and TRBJ2-3; TRBD2 matches at 7 bases. The CDR3 contains 14 residues. Trimming at V came to 2 bases and at J to 8 bases, leaving 7 bases not matched to a gene. Germline V CDR1 and CDR2: KGHSH, LQKENI. CDR3: CASSPLAGVSTQYF. Here the CDR3 DNA reads TGTGCCAGCTCACCATTGGCGGGGGTTTCTACGCAGTATTTT.

The chain recombines TRBV7-3 with TRBJ2-2; the D gene is possibly TRBD2 (5 bases). The CDR3 has 15 amino acids. Germline values: CDR1 SGHTA, CDR2 FQGTGA. Trimming shortened V by 5 bases and J by 0 bases, and 10 bases separated the two germline ends. The CDR3 DNA is TGTGCCAGCAGCCCCGGACTTGCGAACACCGGGGAGCTGTTTTTT. Encoded protein: CASSPGLANTGELFF.

The chain joins TRBV2 to TRBJ1-3; D is ambiguous. The CDR3 runs 14 residues. The germline gives CDR1 SNHLY, CDR2 FYNNEI. V was cut by 7 bases and J by 2 bases, with 12 bases left in between. This CDR3 reads CASNQEGAGNTIYF. CDR3 DNA sequence: TGTGCCAGCAATCAGGAGGGAGCTGGAAACACCATATATTTT.

The chain links TRBV5-4 to TRBJ2-3; 8 nucleotides line up with TRBD1. Germline V gene sequence: CDR1 SGHNT, CDR2 YYREEE (reference sequence). The V and J ends lost 3 bases and 5 bases, in that order; junction bases with no gene match: 8. The length of the CDR3 is 15 residues. The CDR3: CASSSVQGAGDTQYF. CDR3 DNA: TGTGCCAGCAGCTCCGTCCAGGGGGCCGGAGATACGCAGTATTTT.